The sequence of this T cell receptor (beta chain) was determined in a study of blood T cell repertoires in COVID-19. V was clipped by 0 bases and J by 3 bases, with 18 bases between them. The germline gives CDR1 SGHDT, CDR2 YYEEEE. The CDR3 is made up of 17 amino acids. Only in-frame clones appear in the TCRdb table, and some are missing; sequencing was by immunoSEQ multiplex PCR. The sample contains about 240,000 clones, roughly 87% of which appear only once. The specimen sequenced was peripheral blood. This sequence was found in a man in his 60s who had recovered from COVID-19. V is TRBV5-6 and J is TRBJ2-5; D is perhaps TRBD1 (5 bases). The CDR3 DNA sequence: TGTGCCAGCAGCTTGGGACTCGCCAGGGCCCTGGAAGAGACCCAGTACTTC. Its protein product is CASSLGLARALEETQYF.